The present TCR beta chain was sequenced within a study of blood T cell repertoires in COVID-19. Across the whole study: There were acute and convalescent COVID-19 samples, and they came from the United States, Italy and Spain. T cells, B-cell-depleted T cells, or PBMCs provided the cDNA or gDNA that served as material.

The CDR3 has 13 amino acids. In the authors' workflow: Estimation of nucleated cell counts was performed using reference gene primer amplification. Data came from immunoSEQ multiplex PCR; TCRdb stores just in-frame clones and leaves some out. From that table come the V and J calls and clone size; the DNA was used to work out D and trimming. The sample comprises approximately 210,000 clones, about 95% of which are singletons, and 0.6% to 0.9% rests with the top ten. Seattle researchers signed up patients amid active infection and tracked them longitudinally. Sample: peripheral blood. The TCR originated in a man younger than 40 with COVID-19, enrolled during active disease. This chain connects TRBV1 to TRBJ2-5; the table gives TRBD1 as D, unverified against the DNA. TRBV1 is designated a pseudogene. The CDR3 sequence is CTSPGQIQETQYF. The CDR3 DNA follows: TGCACCAGCCCAGGGCAGATACAAGAGACCCAGTACTTC.